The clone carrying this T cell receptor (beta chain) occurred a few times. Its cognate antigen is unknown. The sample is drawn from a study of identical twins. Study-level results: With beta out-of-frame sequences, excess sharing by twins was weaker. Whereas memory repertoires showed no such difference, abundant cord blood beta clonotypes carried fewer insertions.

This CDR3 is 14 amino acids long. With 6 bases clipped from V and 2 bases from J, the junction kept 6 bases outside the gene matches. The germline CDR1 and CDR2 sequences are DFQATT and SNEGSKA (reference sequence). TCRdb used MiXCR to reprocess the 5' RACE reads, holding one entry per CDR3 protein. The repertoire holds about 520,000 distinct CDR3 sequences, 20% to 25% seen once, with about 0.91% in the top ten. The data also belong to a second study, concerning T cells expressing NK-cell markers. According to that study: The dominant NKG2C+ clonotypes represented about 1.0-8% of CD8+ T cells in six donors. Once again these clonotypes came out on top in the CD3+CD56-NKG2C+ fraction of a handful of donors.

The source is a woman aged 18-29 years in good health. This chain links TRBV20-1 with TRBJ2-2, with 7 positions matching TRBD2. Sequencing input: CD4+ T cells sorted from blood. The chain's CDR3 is CSALASGNTGELFF. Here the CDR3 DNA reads TGCAGTGCCCTTGCTAGCGGAAACACCGGGGAGCTGTTTTTT.